The 18 T cell receptor beta chains presented below share a single source sample, sequenced in a study of CD8+ T cells in alopecia areata. Once RNA had been extracted, it was reverse transcribed into cDNA to act as the sequencing template. Measured with immunoSEQ multiplex PCR; TCRdb has only the in-frame clones, and not every one. Recorded here are 15,000 to 20,000 clones, with no singletons, and the ten leading clones hold around a third. Cell sorting was performed on pooled cutaneous lymph node cells with CD4, CD8alpha, NKG2D, NKG2ACE and other markers. The specimen was CD8+ T cells sorted from a lymph node. The source is a C3H/HeJ mouse with alopecia areata. The MHC haplotype of this mouse line is H2-k.

This clone was detected many times. The listed genes are named as in mouse. Read data end 4 residues before the CDR3 end; the end is taken from the germline J gene. This chain links TRBV16 with TRBJ2-7; D might be TRBD1 (5 bases). V was pared by 5 bases and J by 0 bases, with 5 bases between. This CDR3 comprises 12 residues. CDR1 and CDR2 from the germline V gene are SGHSA and FRNQAP. The sequenced part of the CDR3 DNA is TGTGCAAGCAGCGACAGCTCCTAT. Its protein product is CASSDSSY. The CDR3 in its entirety is CASSDSSYEQYF.

There are a few counts of this clone. Each gene name is a mouse one. The CDR3 goes on 4 residues after the read ends, and that part is filled in from the germline J gene. The chain uses TRBV1 and TRBJ2-1, with 11 positions matching TRBD2. The CDR3 covers 16 residues. Looked up from germline, CDR1 is NSQYPW and CDR2 is LRSPGD (reference sequence). Losses at the gene ends were 3 bases for V and 3 bases for J; bases not matched to a gene: 4. CDR3 DNA, as far as it was read: TGCACCTGCAGTGCTGCCGGGACTGGGGGCTATGCT. Protein product: CTCSAAGTGGYA. The whole CDR3 reads CTCSAAGTGGYAEQFF.

This clone showed up many times. Germline and genes here are mouse. The CDR3 is CASSDWGNYAEQFF. The DNA read from the CDR3 is TGTGCCAGCAGTGACTGGGGGAACTATGCT. The chain recombines TRBV19 with TRBJ2-1, with TRBD2 matching over 9 bases. The sequence runs out 4 residues before the end of the CDR3; the remainder is reconstructed from the germline J gene. Germline loops: CDR1 FNHDT, CDR2 SITEND (reference sequence). This CDR3 is built from 14 residues. V lost 4 bases and J lost 1; bases outside the gene matches: 0.

With regard to this clone: Any gene name here is a mouse gene name. The CDR3 end lies 4 residues beyond the end of the read and is filled in from the germline J gene. This chain connects TRBV1 to TRBJ1-4; D perhaps matches TRBD1 (6 bases). From germline, CDR1 is NSQYPW and CDR2 LRSPGD (reference sequence). The length of the CDR3 is 16 residues. V lost 0 bases and J lost 0, with 8 bases in between. The CDR3 sequence is CTCSAEGHLSNERLFF. The DNA read from the CDR3 is TGCACCTGCAGTGCAGAGGGACACCTTTCCAACGAA.

As regards this clone: The listed genes are named as in mouse. The read terminates 4 residues before the CDR3 end, so the remaining end is supplied by the germline J gene. The chain combines TRBV19 with TRBJ1-4; 10 bases are shared with TRBD1. This CDR3 is 15 amino acids long. Germline V gene lookup returns CDR1 FNHDT and CDR2 SITEND (reference sequence). Trimming removed 0 bases from V and 6 bases from J; junction bases left unmatched: 2. CDR3 bases read: TGTGCCAGCAGTATAGCCGGGACAGGGGACGAA. It codes for CASSIAGTGDE. The whole CDR3 protein is CASSIAGTGDERLFF.

This clone was detected ten times or more. Gene names follow the mouse nomenclature. The missing CDR3 end, 4 residues past where the read stops, is filled in from the germline J gene. This sequence joins TRBV5 and TRBJ2-1, with D possibly TRBD2 on 6 matching bases. V was clipped by 0 bases and J by 5 bases, with 14 bases between them. This CDR3 spans 16 amino acids. CDR1 is LGHNA, CDR2 YNLKQL, per germline (reference sequence). CDR3 region: CASSQEGRGVDAEQFF. Partial CDR3 DNA: TGTGCCAGCAGCCAAGAAGGGCGGGGGGTTGATGCT.

A word on this clone: The gene names here belong to mouse. Read data end 4 residues before the CDR3 end; the end is taken from the germline J gene. This chain joins TRBV19 and TRBJ1-1; D call uncertain. Per the germline V gene, CDR1 is FNHDT and CDR2 is SITEND (reference sequence). The CDR3 loop spans 12 amino acids. Between the trimmed V and J ends, which lost 4 bases and 0 bases, there was a span of 4 bases. The CDR3 here is CASSPQNTEVFF. The part of the CDR3 DNA that was read is TGTGCCAGCAGTCCTCAGAACACA.

This clone came up a few times. All gene names here are mouse names. CDR3 protein: CASSQGWDAEQFF. CDR3 DNA, as far as it was read: TGTGCCAGCAGTCAGGGGTGGGATGCT. The chain combines TRBV13-1 with TRBJ2-1; D possibly corresponds to TRBD1 (6 bases). The read terminates 4 residues before the CDR3 end, so the remaining end is supplied by the germline J gene. Between the trimmed V and J ends, which lost 4 bases and 5 bases, there was a span of 10 bases. The CDR3 sequence is 13 residues long. Germline-derived CDR1 and CDR2 are NSHNY and SYGAGN.

This clone was detected ten times or more. Gene names and germline refer to mouse. The read terminates 4 residues before the CDR3 end, so the remaining end is supplied by the germline J gene. The rearrangement links TRBV13-3 to TRBJ2-7; no clear D. Per the germline V gene, CDR1 is NNHDY and CDR2 is SYVADS. This CDR3 spans 12 amino acids. CDR3 in amino acids: CASSFTDYEQYF. The sequenced CDR3 bases are TGTGCCAGCAGTTTTACAGATTAT.

This clone was counted only a few times. Gene and germline names: mouse. The read halts 4 residues ahead of the CDR3 end, with the missing end drawn from the germline J gene. The chain joins TRBV19 to TRBJ2-7, with TRBD1 matching 11 bases. Trimming took 5 bases from V and 3 from J; bases not matched to a gene: 1. CDR1 and CDR2 from the germline V gene are FNHDT and SITEND (reference sequence). The CDR3 contains 13 residues. The CDR3 region is CASRDRGRYEQYF. CDR3 DNA, as far as it was read: TGTGCCAGCAGGGACAGGGGGCGCTAT.

With respect to this clone: Gene and germline names: mouse. Read data end 4 residues before the CDR3 end; the end is taken from the germline J gene. This sequence joins TRBV1 and TRBJ1-4, with D perhaps matching TRBD1 (5 bases). CDR3 length equals 14 residues. Trimming pared 1 base from V and 3 bases from J, leaving 6 bases between. The germline CDR1 and CDR2 sequences are NSQYPW and LRSPGD (reference sequence). Incomplete CDR3 DNA: TGCACCTGCAGTGCAGGGGGGGCCAACGAA. Its translation is CTCSAGGANE. The whole CDR3 sequence reads CTCSAGGANERLFF.

At least ten counts were recorded for this clone. The germline and genes are mouse ones. The observed sequence ends 4 residues before the CDR3 terminus, with the missing tail filled in from the germline J gene. The V gene is TRBV19, the J gene TRBJ2-7; TRBD1 is a possible D gene (7 bases). The V and J ends lost 9 bases and 3 bases respectively, with 10 bases between them. CDR1 and CDR2 from the germline V gene are FNHDT and SITEND (reference sequence). The CDR3 sequence is 11 residues long. The part of the CDR3 DNA that was read is TGTGCCACAGGGGGGTTCTAT. Translation gives CATGGFY. The whole CDR3 reads CATGGFYEQYF. The whole variable domain, remainder taken from reference TRBV19 and TRBJ2-7, is GGIITQTPKFLIGQEGQKLTLKCQQNFNHDTMYWYRQDSGKGLRLIYYSITENDLQKGDLSEGYDASREKKSSFSLTVTSAQKNEMAVFLCATGGFYEQYFGPGTRLTVL.

Many counts were recorded for this clone. Gene and germline names: mouse. Here the CDR3 reads CASSAGTGGRDTQYF. The covered CDR3 bases are TGTGCCAGCAGTGCGGGGACAGGGGGCAGAGAC. The V and J genes are TRBV13-3 and TRBJ2-5, with 12 nucleotides matching TRBD1. The CDR3 goes on 4 residues after the read ends, and that part is filled in from the germline J gene. This CDR3 comprises 15 residues. Germline V gene lookup returns CDR1 NNHDY and CDR2 SYVADS.

About this clone: Germline and genes here are mouse. The CDR3 end is not reached by the read, which stops 4 residues before it; the germline J gene fills it in. V is TRBV1 and J is TRBJ2-7, with a possible D match to TRBD2 (6 bases). CDR3 length equals 16 residues. The germline gives CDR1 NSQYPW, CDR2 LRSPGD (reference sequence). CDR3 DNA (partial): TGCACCTGCAGTGCAGATCCCGGGCTGGGGCCTTAT. Encoded protein: CTCSADPGLGPY. The CDR3 as a whole reads CTCSADPGLGPYEQYF.

This clone occurred a few times. The genes and germline here are from mouse. The CDR3 reads CASSDPGPRPYEQYF. CDR3 DNA, as far as it was read: TGTGCCAGCAGTGATCCTGGGCCCAGACCCTAT. The chain links TRBV13-3 to TRBJ2-7; weak D call: TRBD2 (5 bases). The sequence runs out 4 residues before the end of the CDR3; the remainder is reconstructed from the germline J gene. This CDR3 region has 15 residues. V was cut by 1 base and J by 2 bases, with 13 bases left in between. Germline CDR1 and CDR2: NNHDY and SYVADS.

A remark on this clone: Gene names are mouse gene names. CDR3 loop: CTCSAGLGGAYAEQFF. The part of the CDR3 DNA that was read is TGCACCTGCAGTGCTGGACTGGGGGGGGCCTATGCT. V is TRBV1 and J is TRBJ2-1, with TRBD2 identical over 12 bases. The read stops 4 residues short of the end of the CDR3; the missing end is completed from the germline J gene. From germline, CDR1 is NSQYPW and CDR2 LRSPGD (reference sequence). Trimming took 3 bases from V and 3 from J; bases not matched to a gene: 3. This CDR3 has 16 amino acids.

This clone was detected ten times or more. Mouse gene names and germline throughout. The DNA ends 4 residues before the CDR3 does, and the rest of the CDR3 is filled in from the germline J gene. The V gene is TRBV13-1, the J gene TRBJ2-3; TRBD2 agrees at 7 bases. The V segment lost 1 base and the J segment 0 bases; nucleotides outside the gene matches: 5. The CDR3 runs 16 residues. Looked up from germline, CDR1 is NSHNY and CDR2 is SYGAGN. Here the CDR3 reads CASSDLSGGSAETLYF. Partial CDR3 DNA: TGTGCCAGCAGTGATTTGTCTGGGGGAAGTGCAGAA.

This clone was recorded a few times. Mouse gene names and germline throughout. Coverage ceases 4 residues before the CDR3 finishes, and the germline J gene fills in the end. The V gene is TRBV5, the J gene TRBJ2-7; 7 bases are shared with TRBD1. The CDR3 spans 14 residues. V lost 4 bases to trimming and J lost 1 base; unmatched junction nucleotides: 4. The germline gives CDR1 LGHNA, CDR2 YNLKQL (reference sequence). The sequenced CDR3 bases are TGTGCCAGCAGCCCCCGGGACAGATCCTAT. This codes for CASSPRDRSY. The complete CDR3 protein is CASSPRDRSYEQYF.